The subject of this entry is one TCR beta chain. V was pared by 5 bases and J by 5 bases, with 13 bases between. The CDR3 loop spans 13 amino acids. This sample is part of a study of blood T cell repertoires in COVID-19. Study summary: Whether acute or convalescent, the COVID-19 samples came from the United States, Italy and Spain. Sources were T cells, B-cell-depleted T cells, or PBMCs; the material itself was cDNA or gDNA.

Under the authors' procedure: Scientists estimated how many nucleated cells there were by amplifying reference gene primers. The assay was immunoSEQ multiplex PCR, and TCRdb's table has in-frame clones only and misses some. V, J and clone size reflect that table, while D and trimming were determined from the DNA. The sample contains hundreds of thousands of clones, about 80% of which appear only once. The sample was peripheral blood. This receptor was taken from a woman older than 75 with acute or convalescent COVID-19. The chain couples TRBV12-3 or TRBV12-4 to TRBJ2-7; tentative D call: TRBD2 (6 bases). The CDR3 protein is CASSGGKIHEQYF. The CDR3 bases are TGTGCCAGCAGTGGGGGGAAAATCCACGAGCAGTACTTC.